Detailed here is one TCR beta chain. Its specificity is not known. Germline V gives CDR1 SGHAT, CDR2 FQNNGV. With 0 bases removed from V and 6 bases from J, the gap between germline ends came to 15 bases. This CDR3 comprises 17 residues. The sample belongs to a study of T cell responses to AZD1222 COVID-19 vaccine. Here immunoSEQ multiplex PCR was the method, and the copy in TCRdb shows in-frame clones only, minus some. The table shows 100,000 to 150,000 clones, with about 90% occurring only once. Study-level points and caveats: Sampling captured repertoires only after the peak T cell response. The donors showed a predominance of white British ancestry and of females, with possible underestimation of clonal diversity. When two AZD1222 doses had been given, Spike-specific TCR breadth and depth rose. Seropositive status at baseline applied to only a handful of AZD1222 recipients.

The material was peripheral blood, obtained on day 0 of MenACWY control vaccination. The genes are TRBV11-2 and TRBJ1-6, with a possible D match to TRBD1 (6 bases). This receptor was taken from an adult in good health. CDR3 sequence (DNA): TGTGCCAGCAGCTTAGATCCCATACAGGGACTTAATTCACCCCTCCACTTT. Amino acid sequence: CASSLDPIQGLNSPLHF.